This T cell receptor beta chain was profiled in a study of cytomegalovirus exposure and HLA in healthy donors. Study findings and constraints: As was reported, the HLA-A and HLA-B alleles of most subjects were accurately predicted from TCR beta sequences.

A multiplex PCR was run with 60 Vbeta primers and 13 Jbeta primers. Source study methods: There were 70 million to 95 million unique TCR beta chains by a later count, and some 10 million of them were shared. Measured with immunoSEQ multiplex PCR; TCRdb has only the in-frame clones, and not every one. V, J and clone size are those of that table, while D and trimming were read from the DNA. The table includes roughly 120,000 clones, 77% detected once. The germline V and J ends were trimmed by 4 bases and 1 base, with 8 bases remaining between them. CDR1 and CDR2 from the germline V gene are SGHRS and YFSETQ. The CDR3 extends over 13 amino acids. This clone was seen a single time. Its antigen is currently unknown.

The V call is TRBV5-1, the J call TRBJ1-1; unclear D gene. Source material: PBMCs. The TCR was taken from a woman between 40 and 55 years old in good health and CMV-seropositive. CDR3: CASSATGNTEAFF. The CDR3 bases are TGCGCCAGCAGCGCGACGGGGAACACTGAAGCTTTCTTT.